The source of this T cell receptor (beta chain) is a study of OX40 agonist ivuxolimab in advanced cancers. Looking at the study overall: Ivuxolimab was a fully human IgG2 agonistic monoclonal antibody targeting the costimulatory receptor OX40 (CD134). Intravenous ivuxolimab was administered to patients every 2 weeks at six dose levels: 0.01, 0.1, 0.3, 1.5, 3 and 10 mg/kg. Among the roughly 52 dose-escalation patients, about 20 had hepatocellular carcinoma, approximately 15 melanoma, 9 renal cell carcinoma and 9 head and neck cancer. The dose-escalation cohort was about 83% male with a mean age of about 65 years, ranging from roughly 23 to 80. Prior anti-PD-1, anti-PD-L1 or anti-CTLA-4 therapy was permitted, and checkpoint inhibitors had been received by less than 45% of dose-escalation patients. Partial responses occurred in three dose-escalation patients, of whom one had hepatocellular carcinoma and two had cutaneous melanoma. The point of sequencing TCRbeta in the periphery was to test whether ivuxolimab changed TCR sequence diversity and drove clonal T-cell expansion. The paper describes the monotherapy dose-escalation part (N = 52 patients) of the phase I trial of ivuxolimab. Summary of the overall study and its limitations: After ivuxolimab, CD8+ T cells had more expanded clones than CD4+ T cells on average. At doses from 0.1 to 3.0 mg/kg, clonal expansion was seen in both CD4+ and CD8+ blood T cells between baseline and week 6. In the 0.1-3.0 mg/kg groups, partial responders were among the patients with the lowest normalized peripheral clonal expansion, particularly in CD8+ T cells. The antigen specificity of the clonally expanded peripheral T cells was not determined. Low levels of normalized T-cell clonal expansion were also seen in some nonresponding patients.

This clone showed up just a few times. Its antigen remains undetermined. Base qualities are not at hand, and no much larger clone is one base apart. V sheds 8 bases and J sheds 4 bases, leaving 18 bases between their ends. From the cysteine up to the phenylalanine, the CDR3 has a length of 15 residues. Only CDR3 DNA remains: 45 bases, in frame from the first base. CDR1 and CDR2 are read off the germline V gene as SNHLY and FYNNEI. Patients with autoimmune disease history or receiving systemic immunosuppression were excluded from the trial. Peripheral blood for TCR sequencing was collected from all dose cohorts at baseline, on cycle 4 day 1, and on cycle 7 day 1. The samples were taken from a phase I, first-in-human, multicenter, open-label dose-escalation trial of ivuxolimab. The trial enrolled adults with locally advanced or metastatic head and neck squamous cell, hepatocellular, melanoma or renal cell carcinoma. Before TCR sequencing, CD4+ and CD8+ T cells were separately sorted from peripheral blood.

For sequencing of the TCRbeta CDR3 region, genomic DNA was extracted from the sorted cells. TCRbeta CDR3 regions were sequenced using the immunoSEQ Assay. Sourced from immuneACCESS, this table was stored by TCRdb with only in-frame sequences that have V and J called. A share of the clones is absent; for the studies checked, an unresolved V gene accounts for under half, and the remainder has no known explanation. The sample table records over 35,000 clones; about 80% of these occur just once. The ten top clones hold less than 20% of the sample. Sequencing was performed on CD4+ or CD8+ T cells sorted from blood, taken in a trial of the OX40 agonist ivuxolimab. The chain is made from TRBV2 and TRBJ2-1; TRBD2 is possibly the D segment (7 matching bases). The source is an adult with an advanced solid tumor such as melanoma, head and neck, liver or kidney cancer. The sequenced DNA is TGTGCCAGCCAGAGAAGCGGGACAAATTACAATGAGCAGTTCTTC. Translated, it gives CASQRSGTNYNEQFF.